The 20 T cell receptor beta chains given below trace back to one sample, sequenced in a study of early T cells in non-severe SARS-CoV-2 infection. MiXCR, applied by TCRdb to the 5' RACE reads, yields one record per CDR3 protein. The data hold roughly 20,000 distinct CDR3 sequences, with about 3.8% observed a single time. The source material was whole blood. The origin of the receptors is an adult who was a healthcare worker with PCR-confirmed SARS-CoV-2 infection or an uninfected control (not recorded which).

This clonotype has a count of ten or more. The gene calls are TRBV12-3 or TRBV12-4 and TRBJ1-2; possibly TRBD1 for D (5 bases). The CDR3 loop spans 12 amino acids. V was trimmed by 10 bases and J by 7 bases, leaving 16 bases between them. CDR3 in amino acids: CANSRQGGGYTF. The CDR3 DNA follows: TGTGCCAACTCCCGGCAGGGTGGTGGCTACACCTTC.

This chain joins TRBV30 and TRBJ1-5; possible D gene TRBD1, 5 bases. V lost 2 bases and J 10 bases, leaving 12 bases between the germline ends. Germline V gives CDR1 GTSNPN, CDR2 SVGIG (reference sequence). The CDR3 extends over 12 amino acids. This chain's CDR3 is CAWSRTQGPQHF. The DNA for the CDR3 is TGTGCCTGGAGTCGGACCCAGGGTCCCCAGCATTTT.

This clonotype was counted at least ten times. The J gene is TRBJ2-5, the V gene TRBV5-1; a possible D gene is TRBD1 (6 bases). CDR3 length equals 15 residues. CDR1 is SGHRS and CDR2 is YFSETQ in the germline V gene. Trimming shortened V by 2 bases and J by 2 bases, and 13 bases separated the two germline ends. The CDR3: CASSFSTGQQETQYF. DNA for the CDR3: TGCGCCAGCAGCTTCAGTACGGGACAACAAGAGACCCAGTACTTC.

The table lists this clonotype with many counts. V and J are TRBV7-6 and TRBJ1-2, with D hard to call. The CDR3 runs to 13 residues. Germline V gives CDR1 SGHVS, CDR2 FNYEAQ. The V and J ends lost 1 base and 8 bases respectively, with 11 bases between them. CDR3 nucleotide sequence: TGTGCCAGCAGCTTAGTCGGCAGTCGGGGCTACACCTTC. It translates to CASSLVGSRGYTF.

This clonotype has ten or more counts. This rearrangement joins TRBV27 to TRBJ2-7; maybe TRBD1 (6 bases). CDR1 MNHEY and CDR2 SMNVEV come from the germline V gene (reference sequence). CDR3 size: 16 residues. V was clipped by 1 base and J by 0 bases, with 13 bases between them. CDR3 in DNA: TGTGCCAGCAGTTTATGGTCAGGGGCCAACTCCTACGAGCAGTACTTC. Translating it yields CASSLWSGANSYEQYF.

This clonotype appeared many times. This chain links TRBV20-1 with TRBJ2-1, with 7 bases aligning to TRBD2. The V and J ends lost 1 base and 0 bases, in that order; junction bases with no gene match: 9. Germline-derived CDR1 and CDR2 are DFQATT and SNEGSKA (reference sequence). This CDR3 is built from 17 residues. The chain's CDR3 is CSARARGEKSSYNEQFF. CDR3 coding DNA: TGCAGTGCTAGAGCTCGGGGGGAAAAGAGCTCCTACAATGAGCAGTTCTTC.

This clonotype was picked up a small number of times. This chain uses TRBV12-3 or TRBV12-4 with TRBJ2-1; D perhaps matches TRBD1 (6 bases). The ends were cut back, 1 base at V and 15 bases at J, with 16 bases in the middle. The CDR3 runs to 13 residues. The CDR3, as DNA: TGTGCCAGCAGTTTAGGACAGGTCACCCGGGGGTTCTTC. Protein: CASSLGQVTRGFF.

Many counts were recorded for this clonotype. The gene calls are TRBV14 and TRBJ1-1; possibly TRBD1 for D (6 bases). Germline CDR1 and CDR2: SGHDN and FVKESK. CDR3 size: 17 residues. Trimming left V 7 bases short and J 4 bases short, with 25 bases between. DNA of the CDR3: TGTGCCAGCATAGCAGGGGCAGGGGTTTTGTCGGTCACTGAAGCTTTCTTT. Translation gives CASIAGAGVLSVTEAFF.

This clonotype has ten or more counts. The chain recombines TRBV18 with TRBJ2-7, with D possibly TRBD2 on 5 matching bases. The CDR3 runs to 13 residues. Trimming stripped 5 bases from V and 5 bases from J, with 13 bases between. CDR1 and CDR2 from the germline V gene are KGHSH and LQKENI. The CDR3 sequence: CASSTVMRDEQYF. CDR3 DNA sequence: TGTGCCAGCTCAACTGTGATGAGGGACGAGCAGTACTTC.

This clonotype was found many times. The chain is built from TRBV29-1 and TRBJ2-1; D is perhaps TRBD2 (6 bases). This CDR3 comprises 14 residues. V gave up 3 bases and J gave up 0 bases, with 9 bases separating them. Germline CDR1 is SQVTM and CDR2 is ANQGSEA. As DNA, the CDR3 is TGCAGCGTTGATATGGGGGGCTCCTACAATGAGCAGTTCTTC. It specifies CSVDMGGSYNEQFF.

The table lists this clonotype with many counts. The J gene is TRBJ1-2, the V gene TRBV7-2, with 8 bases that match TRBD1. The germline V gene encodes CDR1 SGHTA and CDR2 FQGNSA. V was pared by 4 bases and J by 4 bases, with 5 bases of the junction left unmatched. The CDR3 runs to 14 residues. CDR3 in DNA: TGTGCCAGCAGCTCCCAACAGGGGGGCTATGGCTACACCTTC. It specifies CASSSQQGGYGYTF.

The sample holds many counts of this clonotype. This rearrangement joins TRBV11-2 to TRBJ2-7; D may be TRBD1 (6 bases). Germline CDR1 SGHAT, CDR2 FQNNGV. V was cut by 6 bases and J by 4 bases, with 19 bases left in between. CDR3 length equals 15 residues. The CDR3 nucleotides are TGTGCCAGCAGTCATTGGGACACACGAGAGTACGAGCAGTACTTC. Protein sequence: CASSHWDTREYEQYF.

This clonotype occurred many times. The chain joins TRBV7-2 to TRBJ2-1; a weak D match, TRBD2 (6 bases). The germline V gene has CDR1 SGHTA and CDR2 FQGNSA. The CDR3 runs to 12 residues. V was pared by 5 bases and J by 10 bases, with 12 bases between. CDR3 nucleotide sequence: TGTGCCAGCAGCCAGACTAGATACGAGCAGTTCTTC. It encodes CASSQTRYEQFF.

This clonotype ranks as medium-sized. The genes are TRBV12-3 or TRBV12-4 and TRBJ1-2; a weak D match, TRBD1 (5 bases). V dropped 7 bases and J dropped 3 bases, with 21 bases sitting between them. This CDR3 comprises 16 residues. The CDR3 DNA reads as TGTGCCAGCATCCGACTAGGGGCTCGAGGAGACTATGGCTACACCTTC. Its translation: CASIRLGARGDYGYTF.

This clonotype came up many times. V and J are TRBV7-2 and TRBJ1-5; D is ambiguous. The CDR3 has 13 residues. Deletions cut 0 bases from V and 3 bases from J, with 3 bases between. Germline CDR1 reads SGHTA; CDR2 reads FQGNSA. The chain's CDR3 is CASSLAHNQPQHF. The CDR3 DNA is TGTGCCAGCAGCTTAGCTCACAATCAGCCCCAGCATTTT.

This clonotype is medium-sized by share. The chain employs TRBV27 and TRBJ1-5, with D perhaps TRBD1 (6 bases). Trimming removed 10 bases at V and 0 bases at J, with 13 bases between. Germline-derived CDR1 and CDR2 are MNHEY and SMNVEV (reference sequence). The CDR3 consists of 14 residues. The CDR3 loop is CATRGQNSNQPQHF. The CDR3 DNA follows: TGTGCCACCAGGGGACAAAATAGCAATCAGCCCCAGCATTTT.

This clonotype was counted many times. The rearrangement links TRBV5-1 to TRBJ2-7, with TRBD1 as a possible D gene (6 bases). Germline V gene data show CDR1 as SGHRS and CDR2 as YFSETQ. The CDR3 spans 13 residues. V lost 5 bases to trimming and J lost 7 bases, with 16 bases between them. The CDR3 here is CASRSEVGGEQYF. CDR3 nucleotides: TGCGCCAGCAGAAGCGAGGTAGGGGGTGAGCAGTACTTC.

This clonotype was seen repeatedly, ten times or more. The chain employs TRBV5-1 and TRBJ2-5; 11 nucleotides align to TRBD1. Germline loops: CDR1 SGHRS, CDR2 YFSETQ. The CDR3 length is 14 residues. J lost 1 base, V lost 4 bases, and 0 bases had no gene match. The CDR3, as DNA: TGCGCCAGCAGCGGGACAGGGGGCCAAGAGACCCAGTACTTC. Its protein product is CASSGTGGQETQYF.

This clonotype was counted many times. This chain connects TRBV29-1 to TRBJ2-1; 10 bases line up with TRBD1. V lost 6 bases to trimming and J lost 8 bases; unmatched junction nucleotides: 4. The CDR3 sequence is 12 residues long. Germline CDR1 reads SQVTM; CDR2 reads ANQGSEA. The CDR3 protein is CSVLTGGYEQFF. DNA of the CDR3: TGCAGCGTCTTGACAGGGGGCTATGAGCAGTTCTTC.

This clonotype was counted many times. The chain carries TRBV6-2 or TRBV6-3 and TRBJ2-6, with 9 bases identical to TRBD1. The V and J ends lost 2 bases and 0 bases, in that order; junction bases with no gene match: 8. CDR3 length: 19 amino acids. Per germline, CDR1 MNHEY and CDR2 SVGEGT. The CDR3 protein is CASSYLHRTGVSGANVLTF. The DNA of the CDR3 is TGTGCCAGCAGTTACCTTCATAGGACAGGGGTCTCTGGGGCCAACGTCCTGACTTTC.